Listed below are T cell receptor beta chains from one sample, sequenced in a study of beta chain features in type 1 diabetes. Libraries were prepared by immunoSEQ multiplex PCR; TCRdb keeps only in-frame clonotypes and omits some of them. The sample has about 620,000 clones, around 15% seen once. Sequencing was done on a sample of naive CD4+ T cells from blood. Source of these receptors: a man younger than 35 in good health. Both conserved end residues are part of each CDR3. D genes are given only for firm matches. A clone size is listed for some rows: how often the clone was seen (once, few, many), or a class if it is expanded.

TRBJ2-3 | . | 14 | TRBV30 | TRBD1 | CAWKAGGSTDTQYF | TGTGCCTGGAAGGCAGGGGGTAGCACAGATACGCAGTATTTT
TRBJ2-2 | few | 16 | TRBV7-2 | . | CASSLVGGANTGELFF | TGTGCCAGCAGCTTAGTTGGCGGGGCGAACACCGGGGAGCTGTTTTTT
TRBJ1-1 | . | 12 | TRBV2 | TRBD1 | CASGTGGTEAFF | TGTGCCAGTGGGACAGGGGGAACTGAAGCTTTCTTT
TRBJ2-7 | few | 15 | TRBV4-3 | . | CASSQSRDSRKKQYF | TGCGCCAGCAGCCAATCCCGGGACTCGAGAAAGAAGCAGTACTTC
TRBJ2-4 | . | 19 | TRBV19 | TRBD2 | CASSMFGGRAGLAKNIQYF | TGTGCCAGTAGTATGTTTGGCGGGAGGGCTGGTTTGGCCAAAAACATTCAGTACTTC
TRBJ1-4 | . | 15 | TRBV6-5 | . | CASSYSRGSYEKLFF | TGTGCCAGCAGTTACTCCCGTGGCTCGTATGAAAAACTGTTTTTT
TRBJ2-2 | . | 16 | TRBV5-1 | . | CASSPITQGRAGELFF | TGCGCCAGCAGTCCCATCACACAGGGCCGCGCCGGGGAGCTGTTTTTT
TRBJ2-7 | . | 13 | TRBV7-2 | . | CASSPRERYEQYF | TGTGCCAGCAGCCCCCGGGAGCGCTACGAGCAGTACTTC
TRBJ2-1 | . | 13 | TRBV19 | . | CASSPTWRSEQFF | TGTGCCAGTAGTCCCACCTGGCGGTCTGAGCAGTTCTTC
TRBJ1-2 | . | 14 | TRBV18 | . | CASSIQGPGGGYTF | TGTGCCAGCTCAATACAGGGCCCTGGAGGAGGCTACACCTTC
TRBJ2-2 | . | 15 | TRBV5-1 | . | CASNKLDIQRGELFF | TGCGCCAGCAACAAATTGGACATTCAAAGAGGGGAGCTGTTTTTT